A single sample gave rise to the 29 T cell receptor beta chains below, sequenced in a study of cytomegalovirus exposure and HLA in healthy donors. PCR used 60 Vbeta primers and 13 Jbeta primers. The protocol was immunoSEQ multiplex PCR, while the TCRdb copy is restricted to in-frame clones and leaves out a portion. The sample holds some 100,000 clones, approximately 70% seen once. What was sequenced was PBMCs. Receptor source: a woman aged 70-85 years in good health and CMV-seropositive.

The chain links TRBV6-4 to TRBJ1-1, with D hard to call. Germline loops: CDR1 MRHNA, CDR2 SNTAGT. Trimming left V 2 bases short and J 2 bases short, with 3 bases between. The CDR3 sequence is 12 residues long. Here the CDR3 reads CASSDPNTEAFF. The CDR3 DNA follows: TGTGCCAGCAGTGACCCTAACACTGAAGCTTTCTTT.

V gene TRBV6-6 combines with J gene TRBJ1-1; D is unclear. CDR1 is MNHNY, CDR2 SVGAGI, per germline (reference sequence). This CDR3 has 13 amino acids. The V and J ends lost 3 bases and 2 bases respectively, with 7 bases between them. CDR3 nucleotide sequence: TGTGCCAGCAGTTATACAGCCAACACTGAAGCTTTCTTT. Encoded protein: CASSYTANTEAFF.

The chain combines TRBV6-5 with TRBJ1-5, with TRBD1 identical over 7 bases. CDR1 MNHEY and CDR2 SVGAGI come from the germline V gene. CDR3 length: 14 residues. V shed 6 bases, J shed 3 bases, and the junction held 5 bases outside the gene matches. This CDR3 is CASRAGTDNQPQHF. CDR3 sequence (DNA): TGTGCCAGCAGAGCCGGGACAGACAATCAGCCCCAGCATTTT.

This clone was counted a few times. V and J are TRBV2 and TRBJ1-1; D is uncertain. Germline values: CDR1 SNHLY, CDR2 FYNNEI. The CDR3 consists of 11 residues. Trimming took off 8 bases at V and 5 bases at J, with 9 bases between the two ends. CDR3 region: CASQPRTEAFF. In nucleotides, the CDR3 is TGTGCCAGCCAACCCAGAACTGAAGCTTTCTTT.

This clone has a single count. The rearrangement links TRBV7-6 to TRBJ2-3, with 10 bases aligning to TRBD2. The CDR3 contains 16 residues. CDR1 is SGHVS and CDR2 is FNYEAQ in the germline V gene. Trimming at V came to 3 bases and at J to 3 bases, leaving 6 bases not matched to a gene. This CDR3 is CASSFTAGGPTDTQYF. CDR3 sequence (DNA): TGTGCCAGCAGCTTTACAGCGGGGGGGCCGACAGATACGCAGTATTTT.

This chain links TRBV9 with TRBJ2-5, with TRBD2 matching 11 bases. CDR1 and CDR2 from the germline V gene are SGDLS and YYNGEE. The CDR3 is 17 amino acids. V shed 1 base, J shed 2 bases, and the junction held 7 bases outside the gene matches. Here the CDR3 reads CASSVTSGGSGQETQYF. CDR3 nucleotides: TGTGCCAGCAGCGTAACTAGCGGGGGAAGCGGACAAGAGACCCAGTACTTC.

This rearrangement joins TRBV6-5 to TRBJ2-3, with TRBD1 identical over 7 bases. The V segment lost 1 base and the J segment 4 bases; nucleotides outside the gene matches: 5. CDR1 and CDR2 (germline): MNHEY, SVGAGI. This CDR3 region has 15 residues. This CDR3 reads CASSYWGQLSDTQYF. CDR3 bases: TGTGCCAGCAGTTACTGGGGACAGTTGTCAGATACGCAGTATTTT.

As for this clone: At the DNA level, this CDR3 is encoded by other sequences in the same sample as well. The chain has TRBV6-5 and TRBJ2-7; 9 bases line up with TRBD1. The ends lost 3 bases at V and 3 bases at J; junction bases unmatched: 6. This CDR3 region has 15 residues. CDR1 is MNHEY, CDR2 SVGAGI, per germline. The CDR3 DNA follows: TGTGCCAGCAGTTATTCCGGGACAGGGAGCTACGAGCAGTACTTC. This gives the protein CASSYSGTGSYEQYF.

The V and J genes are TRBV19 and TRBJ2-1, with a tentative D call TRBD1 (5 bases). The V gene lost 4 bases and the J gene lost 9 bases, with 10 bases spanning the gap. Germline lookup yields CDR1 LNHDA and CDR2 SQIVND (reference sequence). This CDR3 comprises 12 residues. CDR3 sequence (DNA): TGTGCCAGTAGTACAGGGTTGGGTGAGCAGTTCTTC. Protein product: CASSTGLGEQFF.

The chain joins TRBV7-2 to TRBJ2-5; TRBD2 matches 16 bases. The CDR3 covers 19 residues. The V gene's germline CDR1 is SGHTA and CDR2 FQGNSA. J lost 3 bases, V lost 5 bases, and 12 bases had no gene match. The CDR3 nucleotides are TGTGCCAGCAGCGGTCCCGGGACTAGCGGGGGGGCTTATAAAGAGACCCAGTACTTC. Its translation: CASSGPGTSGGAYKETQYF. Using reference TRBV7-2 and TRBJ2-5 for the parts outside the CDR3, the full variable domain is GAGVSQSPSNKVTEKGKDVELRCDPISGHTALYWYRQSLGQGLEFLIYFQGNSAPDKSGLPSDRFSAERTGGSVSTLTIQRTQQEDSAVYLCASSGPGTSGGAYKETQYFGPGTRLLVL.

V usage is TRBV2 and J usage is TRBJ2-7, with 10 bases that match TRBD2. From germline, CDR1 is SNHLY and CDR2 FYNNEI. V shed 10 bases and J 7 bases; nucleotides not matched to a gene: 7. CDR3 length equals 12 residues. The CDR3 protein is CAIGRTSGEQYF. The CDR3 DNA follows: TGTGCCATCGGACGGACTAGCGGAGAGCAGTACTTC.

This clone was counted only a few times. V and J are TRBV19 and TRBJ1-5; D might be TRBD1 (6 bases). Germline V gene data show CDR1 as LNHDA and CDR2 as SQIVND (reference sequence). The CDR3 runs 16 residues. Trimming cost V 5 bases and J 4 bases, with 18 bases left between them. CDR3 in amino acids: CASSSAGTRTNQPQHF. In DNA, the CDR3 is TGTGCCAGTAGTTCAGCCGGGACACGGACTAATCAGCCCCAGCATTTT.

The chain recombines TRBV18 with TRBJ1-2; the match to TRBD1 covers 8 bases. The CDR3 has 13 amino acids. The V segment lost 3 bases and the J segment 7 bases; nucleotides outside the gene matches: 4. Germline CDR1 reads KGHSH; CDR2 reads LQKENI. The CDR3 here is CASSPGQGFGYTF. The CDR3 region has the DNA TGTGCCAGCTCACCCGGACAGGGCTTTGGCTACACCTTC.

This chain connects TRBV6-5 to TRBJ1-2, with D perhaps matching TRBD1 (5 bases). The CDR3 extends over 14 amino acids. V was cut by 5 bases and J by 6 bases, with 16 bases left in between. CDR1 and CDR2 (germline): MNHEY, SVGAGI. CDR3 loop: CASSPRGGWDGYTF. CDR3 sequence (DNA): TGTGCCAGCAGTCCTCGGGGGGGATGGGATGGCTACACCTTC.

The chain uses TRBV6-5 and TRBJ2-7; the match to TRBD1 covers 7 bases. This CDR3 comprises 13 residues. The germline V gene has CDR1 MNHEY and CDR2 SVGAGI. V shed 6 bases and J 4 bases; nucleotides not matched to a gene: 6. The CDR3 sequence is CASRSRDRYEQYF. The CDR3, as DNA: TGTGCCAGCAGATCTCGGGACAGATACGAGCAGTACTTC.

This sequence joins TRBV18 and TRBJ1-2; D may be TRBD1 (6 bases). Germline lookup yields CDR1 KGHSH and CDR2 LQKENI. The CDR3 spans 15 residues. The V end lost 4 bases, the J end lost 3 bases, and 15 bases lay between the germline ends. CDR3 nucleotide sequence: TGTGCCAGCTCACTGACCTTACAGGGAGACTATGGCTACACCTTC. Translation gives CASSLTLQGDYGYTF.

The J gene is TRBJ2-5, the V gene TRBV30, with 9 bases identical to TRBD2. The CDR3 covers 14 residues. J gave up 5 bases and V 2 bases, and 6 bases lay outside the gene matches. Germline V gives CDR1 GTSNPN, CDR2 SVGIG (reference sequence). CDR3 loop: CAWSPGLAGETQYF. The CDR3 region has the DNA TGTGCCTGGAGTCCGGGACTAGCCGGGGAGACCCAGTACTTC. The full variable domain, its missing parts supplied by reference TRBV30 and TRBJ2-5, is SQTIHQWPATLVQPVGSPLSLECTVEGTSNPNLYWYRQAAGRGLQLLFYSVGIGQISSEVPQNLSASRPQDRQFILSSKKLLLSDSGFYLCAWSPGLAGETQYFGPGTRLLVL.

The rearrangement uses TRBV18 and TRBJ1-6; D might be TRBD1 (5 bases). The CDR3 runs 15 residues. CDR1 KGHSH and CDR2 LQKENI come from the germline V gene. Trimming took off 1 base at V and 15 bases at J, with 19 bases between the two ends. CDR3 sequence (DNA): TGTGCCAGCTCACCACAGCAGGGCTCCAAGTTACTCCTCCACTTT. It yields the protein CASSPQQGSKLLLHF.

This clone was seen a single time. J is TRBJ2-5 and V is TRBV6-5, with D unresolved. The CDR3 runs to 13 residues. Trimming cost V 0 bases and J 7 bases, with 9 bases left between them. CDR1 and CDR2 (germline): MNHEY, SVGAGI. The CDR3 DNA reads as TGTGCCAGCAGTTACTCTAGCTTCGGGACCCAGTACTTC. Amino acids: CASSYSSFGTQYF.

A single count supports this clone. This chain connects TRBV6-4 to TRBJ1-2, with D perhaps matching TRBD1 (6 bases). V was clipped by 5 bases and J by 4 bases, with 11 bases between them. Germline CDR1 is MRHNA and CDR2 is SNTAGT. The CDR3 spans 13 residues. The CDR3 protein is CASSTDSGYGYTF. The CDR3 nucleotides read TGTGCCAGCAGTACGGACAGTGGCTATGGCTACACCTTC.

There are a few counts of this clone. The chain carries TRBV6-6 and TRBJ2-7; 9 nucleotides agree with TRBD1. This CDR3 comprises 14 residues. J lost 2 bases, V lost 2 bases, and 1 base had no gene match. Germline V gene lookup returns CDR1 MNHNY and CDR2 SVGAGI (reference sequence). CDR3 amino acids: CASSYGQGTYEQYF. The CDR3 nucleotides read TGTGCCAGCAGTTACGGACAGGGGACCTACGAGCAGTACTTC.

The chain is built from TRBV19 and TRBJ1-1, with D perhaps matching TRBD1 (6 bases). V was clipped by 3 bases and J by 1 base, with 12 bases between them. The CDR3 spans 15 residues. From germline, CDR1 is LNHDA and CDR2 SQIVND (reference sequence). The CDR3 bases are TGTGCCAGTAGTATCGCAGGGGCCTCGAACACTGAAGCTTTCTTT. Translated, it gives CASSIAGASNTEAFF.

The chain links TRBV5-4 to TRBJ2-5, with unresolved D. Trimming cost V 2 bases and J 3 bases, with 11 bases left between them. The length of the CDR3 is 14 residues. Germline loops: CDR1 SGHNT, CDR2 YYREEE (reference sequence). The CDR3 here is CASSFWVEEETQYF. Here the CDR3 DNA reads TGTGCCAGCAGCTTTTGGGTAGAGGAAGAGACCCAGTACTTC.

The rearrangement joins TRBV30 to TRBJ2-7, with a tentative D call TRBD2 (5 bases). Germline CDR1 is GTSNPN and CDR2 is SVGIG (reference sequence). The CDR3 length is 13 residues. V was trimmed by 5 bases and J by 6 bases, leaving 17 bases between them. This chain's CDR3 is CAWGRAGIREQYF. The CDR3 DNA sequence: TGTGCCTGGGGTCGGGCCGGGATCCGCGAGCAGTACTTC.

The V gene is TRBV7-9, the J gene TRBJ2-1; a weak D match, TRBD2 (6 bases). Trimming left V 2 bases short and J 1 base short, with 9 bases between. The CDR3 contains 15 residues. Germline values: CDR1 SEHNR, CDR2 FQNEAQ (reference sequence). The CDR3 nucleotides read TGTGCCAGCAGCTTATCGGGGGTATCCTACAATGAGCAGTTCTTC. It specifies CASSLSGVSYNEQFF.

The chain combines TRBV6-5 with TRBJ2-7; a possible D gene is TRBD2 (7 bases). Germline CDR1 is MNHEY and CDR2 is SVGAGI. V gave up 2 bases and J gave up 1 base, with 12 bases separating them. The CDR3 runs 15 residues. As DNA, the CDR3 is TGTGCCAGCAGTTACCGGGGGGCCTTTTCCTACGAGCAGTACTTC. It is translated as CASSYRGAFSYEQYF.

The chain links TRBV27 to TRBJ1-2, with 9 bases lining up with TRBD1. This CDR3 region has 15 residues. J lost 4 bases, V lost 2 bases, and 5 bases had no gene match. Germline values: CDR1 MNHEY, CDR2 SMNVEV (reference sequence). CDR3 sequence reads: CASSLGQGTRYGYTF. CDR3 in DNA: TGTGCCAGCAGTTTAGGACAGGGGACTCGCTATGGCTACACCTTC.

Notes on this clone: The same CDR3 also results from other DNA sequences found in this sample. In DNA form, the CDR3 reads TGTGCCAGCAGTGAAGCGCCCAGGTACGAGCAGTACTTC. Translated: CASSEAPRYEQYF. The rearrangement uses TRBV6-1 and TRBJ2-7; D not resolved. CDR1 and CDR2 (germline): MNHNS, SASEGT. The CDR3 extends over 13 amino acids. The V end lost 0 bases, the J end lost 4 bases, and 7 bases lay between the germline ends.

This chain joins TRBV6-5 and TRBJ1-1; D remains unclear. V was clipped by 0 bases and J by 2 bases, with 10 bases between them. Germline-derived CDR1 and CDR2 are MNHEY and SVGAGI. The CDR3 length is 15 residues. The CDR3 DNA is TGTGCCAGCAGTTACTCGTCCGTGGGCAACACTGAAGCTTTCTTT. Protein sequence: CASSYSSVGNTEAFF.